The 26 T cell receptor beta chains reported below all come from one sample, sequenced in a study of T cell responses to AZD1222 COVID-19 vaccine. Profiled with immunoSEQ multiplex PCR; TCRdb holds only in-frame clones, not every one. In the table there are about 120,000 clones, roughly 90% of which are singletons. The sequences come from peripheral blood, collected on day 0 of AZD1222 vaccination. These receptors all stem from an adult in good health.

The chain couples TRBV6-8 to TRBJ1-3; no reliable D call. There are 14 residues in the CDR3. The V gene's germline CDR1 is MNHGY and CDR2 SAAAGT. Trimming removed 9 bases from V and 0 bases from J, with 12 bases in between. CDR3 residues: CASLRLLSGNTIYF. CDR3 nucleotide sequence: TGTGCCAGTCTCAGGCTCCTCTCTGGAAACACCATATATTTT.

The V call is TRBV5-8, the J call TRBJ2-3; 9 positions agree with TRBD1. This CDR3 is built from 13 residues. Unmatched junction bases numbered 0, after V lost 7 bases and J lost 0 bases. Germline V lookup: CDR1 SGHTS, CDR2 YDEGEE. The CDR3 DNA follows: TGTGCCAGCGGACAGGGGAGCACAGATACGCAGTATTTT. Its protein is CASGQGSTDTQYF.

J is TRBJ2-3 and V is TRBV6-5, with D tentatively TRBD1 (6 bases). Per germline, CDR1 MNHEY and CDR2 SVGAGI. Trimming pared 0 bases from V and 0 bases from J, leaving 10 bases between. There are 16 residues in the CDR3. CDR3 region: CASSYSTGLSTDTQYF. The CDR3, as DNA: TGTGCCAGCAGTTACTCGACAGGACTCAGCACAGATACGCAGTATTTT.

This sequence joins TRBV6-5 and TRBJ1-5; unclear D gene. Germline V CDR1 and CDR2: MNHEY, SVGAGI. CDR3 size: 13 residues. The germline V and J ends were trimmed by 0 bases and 11 bases, with 11 bases remaining between them. CDR3 sequence (DNA): TGTGCCAGCAGTTACTCGATCGGCATGACCCAGCATTTT. Its protein product is CASSYSIGMTQHF.

The chain joins TRBV12-3 or TRBV12-4 to TRBJ2-7, with D hard to call. With 5 bases removed from V and 6 bases from J, the gap between germline ends came to 11 bases. The CDR3 runs 12 residues. CDR3 bases: TGTGCCAGCAGTCCCTCATGGGGCGAGCAGTACTTC. It is translated as CASSPSWGEQYF.

The CDR3 DNA is TGTGCCAGCAGGCCGGACAGTGTTTATGGCTACACCTTC. This codes for CASRPDSVYGYTF. The chain uses TRBV12-3 or TRBV12-4 and TRBJ1-2; perhaps TRBD1 as D (6 bases). The ends were cut back, 6 bases at V and 5 bases at J, with 13 bases in the middle. There are 13 residues in the CDR3.

The genes are TRBV6-5 and TRBJ1-2; tentatively, D is TRBD1 (6 bases). V was trimmed by 6 bases and J by 6 bases, leaving 17 bases between them. Germline CDR1 MNHEY, CDR2 SVGAGI. The CDR3 is made up of 14 amino acids. The CDR3 region has the DNA TGTGCCAGCAGGGAGACAGGAGGGCGGCATGGCTACACCTTC. Encoded protein: CASRETGGRHGYTF.

This sequence joins TRBV5-6 and TRBJ2-7, with D unclear. Germline V lookup: CDR1 SGHDT, CDR2 YYEEEE. The V end was cut by 4 bases, the J end by 3 bases, with 14 bases between. The CDR3 spans 14 residues. CDR3 coding DNA: TGTGCCAGCAGCGACCAGCAGAAGGGCTACGAGCAGTACTTC. Translated: CASSDQQKGYEQYF.

This sequence joins TRBV19 and TRBJ1-1; D remains unclear. Trimming pared 6 bases from V and 1 base from J, leaving 9 bases between. This CDR3 is 13 amino acids long. Germline lookup yields CDR1 LNHDA and CDR2 SQIVND (reference sequence). CDR3 in amino acids: CASSASRNTEAFF. CDR3 coding DNA: TGTGCCAGTAGCGCTTCCCGGAACACTGAAGCTTTCTTT.

The CDR3 coding sequence is TGTGCCAGCAGCTTAACGAACGGGGCAGGGGATGAGCAGTTCTTC. Residues: CASSLTNGAGDEQFF. The genes are TRBV7-3 and TRBJ2-1, with TRBD1 as a possible D gene (6 bases). The CDR3 has 15 residues. V lost 0 bases and J 8 bases, leaving 14 bases between the germline ends. From germline, CDR1 is SGHTA and CDR2 FQGTGA.

V gene TRBV6-5 combines with J gene TRBJ2-5, with D perhaps TRBD1 (6 bases). With 7 bases removed from V and 1 base from J, the gap between germline ends came to 16 bases. The CDR3 runs to 15 residues. Germline-derived CDR1 and CDR2 are MNHEY and SVGAGI. The DNA of the CDR3 is TGTGCCAGCACCGGGCGAGGCAGGGGCCAAGAGACCCAGTACTTC. This encodes CASTGRGRGQETQYF.

This chain connects TRBV5-1 to TRBJ1-1; D unresolved. Germline V gives CDR1 SGHRS, CDR2 YFSETQ. The V gene lost 0 bases and the J gene lost 1 base, with 10 bases spanning the gap. The CDR3 extends over 15 amino acids. Here the CDR3 reads CASSLGYLENTEAFF. The CDR3 DNA reads TGCGCCAGCAGCTTGGGATATCTAGAGAACACTGAAGCTTTCTTT.

The J gene is TRBJ2-1, the V gene TRBV9, with D uncertain. There are 13 residues in the CDR3. V dropped 0 bases and J dropped 6 bases, with 7 bases sitting between them. Germline V CDR1 and CDR2: SGDLS, YYNGEE. CDR3: CASSVGLSNEQFF. DNA for the CDR3: TGTGCCAGCAGCGTAGGACTTTCCAATGAGCAGTTCTTC.

The V call is TRBV7-9, the J call TRBJ2-7; TRBD1 aligns across 7 bases. In germline, CDR1 is SEHNR, CDR2 FQNEAQ (reference sequence). CDR3 length: 13 residues. V was pared by 5 bases and J by 0 bases, with 1 base of the junction left unmatched. The CDR3 DNA follows: TGTGCCAGCAGCGGGGACAGCTCCTACGAGCAGTACTTC. Amino acids: CASSGDSSYEQYF. The full variable domain, rest sourced from reference TRBV7-9 and TRBJ2-7, is DTGVSQNPRHKITKRGQNVTFRCDPISEHNRLYWYRQTLGQGPEFLTYFQNEAQLEKSRLLSDRFSAERPKGSFSTLEIQRTEQGDSAMYLCASSGDSSYEQYFGPGTRLTVT.

The CDR3 bases are TGTGCCAGCAGCCCGGGACTAGCGGGGGGAAGAGACACCGGGGAGCTGTTTTTT. Translating gives CASSPGLAGGRDTGELFF. This chain links TRBV2 with TRBJ2-2, with 15 bases that match TRBD2. CDR3 length equals 18 residues. Losses at the gene ends were 6 bases for V and 3 bases for J; bases not matched to a gene: 8. The V gene's germline CDR1 is SNHLY and CDR2 FYNNEI.

This chain links TRBV5-1 with TRBJ1-2, with D maybe TRBD1 (5 bases). V lost 0 bases, J lost 6 bases, and 9 bases lay in between. Germline loops: CDR1 SGHRS, CDR2 YFSETQ. CDR3 size: 13 residues. CDR3 sequence (DNA): TGCGCCAGCAGCTTGGCAGGGTCCGATGGCTACACCTTC. This gives the protein CASSLAGSDGYTF. Together with reference TRBV5-1 and TRBJ1-2, the CDR3 gives the full variable domain: KAGVTQTPRYLIKTRGQQVTLSCSPISGHRSVSWYQQTPGQGLQFLFEYFSETQRNKGNFPGRFSGRQFSNSRSEMNVSTLELGDSALYLCASSLAGSDGYTFGSGTRLTVV.

The gene calls are TRBV7-6 and TRBJ1-6, with TRBD1 identical over 8 bases. Germline trimming cut 6 bases from V and 7 bases from J; bases unmatched to any gene: 2. Germline CDR1 SGHVS, CDR2 FNYEAQ. CDR3 length: 13 residues. The CDR3, as DNA: TGTGCCAGCAGTGGGACAGGAAATTCACCCCTCCACTTT. Protein: CASSGTGNSPLHF.

V gene TRBV9 combines with J gene TRBJ2-7; no clear D gene. This CDR3 spans 14 amino acids. Trimming pared 0 bases from V and 0 bases from J, leaving 7 bases between. Germline V gene sequence: CDR1 SGDLS, CDR2 YYNGEE. In DNA, the CDR3 is TGTGCCAGCAGCGTAGGGTCAGACTCCTACGAGCAGTACTTC. This codes for CASSVGSDSYEQYF.

The chain employs TRBV7-2 and TRBJ1-1; the D is unclear. Germline CDR1 SGHTA, CDR2 FQGNSA. The CDR3 totals 12 residues. Trimming took off 2 bases at V and 6 bases at J, with 7 bases between the two ends. The CDR3 is CASSLSASEAFF. CDR3 coding DNA: TGTGCCAGCAGCTTATCAGCGTCTGAAGCTTTCTTT.

This chain connects TRBV6-5 to TRBJ1-2; the match to TRBD1 covers 7 bases. Germline CDR1 MNHEY, CDR2 SVGAGI. CDR3 length: 15 amino acids. The junction had 5 bases not matched to a gene; V was cut back by 4 bases and J by 0 bases. Here the CDR3 DNA reads TGTGCCAGCAGTTCACTGACAGGGCCTAACTATGGCTACACCTTC. It codes for CASSSLTGPNYGYTF.

This clone was counted a single time. The gene calls are TRBV7-6 and TRBJ1-2; TRBD1 might be the D (5 bases). V was cut by 5 bases and J by 8 bases, with 12 bases left in between. Germline V gene lookup returns CDR1 SGHVS and CDR2 FNYEAQ. The CDR3 loop spans 12 amino acids. CDR3 in DNA: TGTGCCAGCAGCCACCCAGGGTCGGGCTACACCTTC. Residues: CASSHPGSGYTF.

This CDR3 is CASSIRDSTYNGYTF. CDR3 nucleotide sequence: TGCGCCAGCAGTATTCGGGACAGTACCTACAATGGCTACACCTTC. The rearrangement uses TRBV10-1 and TRBJ1-2, with TRBD1 identical over 7 bases. J was trimmed by 6 bases and V by 5 bases; bases with no gene match: 12. The length of the CDR3 is 15 residues. Germline loops: CDR1 WNHNN, CDR2 SYGVQD (reference sequence).

CDR3 protein: CASSKGPYTGELFF. Here the CDR3 DNA reads TGTGCCAGCAGCAAAGGACCGTACACCGGGGAGCTGTTTTTT. This chain links TRBV21-1 with TRBJ2-2. TRBV21-1 is a pseudogene segment. The CDR3 extends over 14 amino acids.

The chain's CDR3 is CASGLAGTSETKGYEQYF. The CDR3 coding sequence is TGTGCTAGTGGTTTGGCCGGGACTAGCGAAACAAAGGGCTACGAGCAGTACTTC. This rearrangement joins TRBV12-5 to TRBJ2-7, with TRBD2 identical over 10 bases. This CDR3 is 18 amino acids long. Looked up from germline, CDR1 is LGHNT and CDR2 is FRNRAP. V lost 1 base and J lost 3; bases outside the gene matches: 12.

The chain carries TRBV5-1 and TRBJ1-2, with 9 bases lining up with TRBD1. J lost 4 bases, V lost 6 bases, and 7 bases had no gene match. The CDR3 spans 14 residues. Germline lookup yields CDR1 SGHRS and CDR2 YFSETQ. The CDR3 loop is CASKMLTGGYGYTF. The CDR3 nucleotides read TGCGCCAGCAAGATGTTGACAGGGGGCTATGGCTACACCTTC.

The gene calls are TRBV2 and TRBJ1-5, with D unclear. The CDR3 runs to 17 residues. Germline V gene sequence: CDR1 SNHLY, CDR2 FYNNEI. The V end lost 3 bases, the J end lost 0 bases, and 15 bases lay between the germline ends. In DNA form, the CDR3 reads TGTGCCAGCAGTGACCCCCCAATTTGGGATAGCAATCAGCCCCAGCATTTT. It yields the protein CASSDPPIWDSNQPQHF. The variable domain in full, with the rest retrieved from reference TRBV2 and TRBJ1-5, is EPEVTQTPSHQVTQMGQEVILRCVPISNHLYFYWYRQILGQKVEFLVSFYNNEISEKSEIFDDQFSVERPDGSNFTLKIRSTKLEDSAMYFCASSDPPIWDSNQPQHFGDGTRLSIL.